This paragraph covers one T cell receptor beta chain sequence. The sample comes from a study of blood T cell repertoires in COVID-19. Study information: The origin of the acute and convalescent COVID-19 samples was the United States, Italy and Spain. T cells, B-cell-depleted T cells, or PBMCs provided the cDNA or gDNA that served as material.

The recovered donors of Cohort 3 showed two negative PCRs, clearance, or symptom resolution. Authors' processing steps: Counts of nucleated cells, estimated from reference gene primer amplification, were obtained. TCRdb keeps only in-frame clones here, not all; method: immunoSEQ multiplex PCR. D and trimming were read from the DNA, whereas the V and J calls and clone size are those reported in that table. This sample carries 350,000 to 400,000 clones, 85% to 90% of them seen once, and the ten largest clones take around 1%. CDR3 length: 14 residues. V dropped 0 bases and J dropped 8 bases, with 11 bases sitting between them. Germline V CDR1 and CDR2: MNHEY, SMNVEV (reference sequence).

The chain is built from TRBV27 and TRBJ2-1; weak D call: TRBD1 (6 bases). This receptor was identified in a man aged 18 to 30 who had recovered from COVID-19. Sequencing was performed on PBMCs or T cells enriched from blood (not recorded which). The CDR3 DNA is TGTGCCAGCAGTTTATCGATGAGACAGGATGAGCAGTTCTTC. Protein product: CASSLSMRQDEQFF.